The present TCR beta chain was sequenced within a study of T cell responses to AZD1222 COVID-19 vaccine. Study in general: Second doses that came at about 4 or about 12 weeks were put together.

The method was immunoSEQ multiplex PCR; TCRdb's version includes in-frame clones alone and lacks a portion of them. The data show 110,000 or so clones, approximately 85% seen once. About this clone itself: The antigen is unknown.

The trim removed 4 bases at V and 0 bases at J, leaving 6 bases unmatched. Germline assignment: CDR1 SGHRS and CDR2 YFSETQ. The CDR3 has 16 residues. Study outcomes and limitations: Vaccine-related CD4 TCRs covered spike, predominating at 160-218 and 743-854. Possibly, clonal diversity was underestimated; donors were largely white British and included more females. Once two AZD1222 doses were given, Spike-specific TCR breadth and depth went up.

The origin of this receptor is an adult in good health. The sample was peripheral blood, taken on day 0 of AZD1222 vaccination. The gene calls are TRBV5-1 and TRBJ1-3; 8 positions match TRBD1. The CDR3 reads CASSPGQAYSGNTIYF. The CDR3 DNA follows: TGCGCCAGCAGCCCGGGACAGGCGTACTCTGGAAACACCATATATTTT. The full variable domain, rest sourced from reference TRBV5-1 and TRBJ1-3, is KAGVTQTPRYLIKTRGQQVTLSCSPISGHRSVSWYQQTPGQGLQFLFEYFSETQRNKGNFPGRFSGRQFSNSRSEMNVSTLELGDSALYLCASSPGQAYSGNTIYFGEGSWLTVV.